This T cell receptor beta chain was retrieved from a study of blood T cell repertoires in COVID-19. V was shortened by 1 base and J by 5 bases, with 14 bases between the two germline ends. CDR1 is SGHDN and CDR2 is FVKESK in the germline V gene. The CDR3 has 15 amino acids. Method: immunoSEQ multiplex PCR; TCRdb's copy keeps in-frame clones and lacks some. This sample has fewer than 350,000 clones, with 81% found just once. The receptor was derived from a woman aged 55-70 years with active or convalescent COVID-19. The V call is TRBV14, the J call TRBJ2-5; D is perhaps TRBD2 (6 bases). The sample comprised peripheral blood. The CDR3, as DNA: TGTGCCAGCAGCCAAGGCTTTGGGGGGAGCGAGACCCAGTACTTC. It encodes CASSQGFGGSETQYF. Variable domain in full (rest from reference TRBV14 and TRBJ2-5): EAGVTQFPSHSVIEKGQTVTLRCDPISGHDNLYWYRRVMGKEIKFLLHFVKESKQDESGMPNNRFLAERTGGTYSTLKVQPAELEDSGVYFCASSQGFGGSETQYFGPGTRLLVL.